The 5 T cell receptor beta chains in this list originate from one sample, sequenced in a study of OX40 agonist ivuxolimab in advanced cancers. TCRdb keeps only in-frame clones here, not all; method: immunoSEQ multiplex PCR. Among approximately 50,000 clones listed, 65% to 85% were seen once. This specimen consisted of CD4+ or CD8+ T cells sorted from blood, obtained in a trial of the OX40 agonist ivuxolimab. The receptor set was obtained from an adult with an advanced solid tumor such as melanoma, head and neck, liver or kidney cancer.

This chain links TRBV28 with TRBJ2-7; D remains ambiguous. Trimming removed 3 bases from V and 2 bases from J, with 14 bases in between. Germline V gene sequence: CDR1 MDHEN, CDR2 SYDVKM. There are 15 residues in the CDR3. The CDR3 protein is CASSFAAQGTYEQYF. The CDR3 DNA reads as TGTGCCAGCAGTTTTGCCGCACAAGGAACCTACGAGCAGTACTTC.

V is TRBV28 and J is TRBJ2-7; TRBD1 might be the D (7 bases). The V end was cut by 7 bases, the J end by 2 bases, with 15 bases between. CDR3 length: 14 amino acids. Germline loops: CDR1 MDHEN, CDR2 SYDVKM. The CDR3 reads CASTGAGGTYEQYF. The CDR3 nucleotides are TGTGCCAGCACGGGGGCAGGGGGGACCTACGAGCAGTACTTC.

The chain links TRBV19 to TRBJ1-1, with 8 nucleotides matching TRBD1. The CDR3 totals 13 residues. Germline V lookup: CDR1 LNHDA, CDR2 SQIVND (reference sequence). Unmatched junction bases numbered 3, after V lost 5 bases and J lost 4 bases. The CDR3 spells CASSHTGGTEAFF. As DNA, the CDR3 is TGTGCCAGTAGTCACACAGGGGGCACTGAAGCTTTCTTT.

The rearrangement joins TRBV5-4 to TRBJ2-7; 7 bases map to TRBD2. V lost 4 bases and J lost 7; bases outside the gene matches: 11. The germline V gene has CDR1 SGHNT and CDR2 YYREEE (reference sequence). The CDR3 has 14 residues. CDR3 sequence: CASSASGTNPEQYF. DNA for the CDR3: TGTGCCAGCAGCGCCTCCGGGACTAACCCTGAGCAGTACTTC.

The V gene is TRBV5-4, the J gene TRBJ2-3; 14 nucleotides align to TRBD2. V was pared by 4 bases and J by 1 base, with 5 bases of the junction left unmatched. The CDR3 sequence is 17 residues long. Germline V gives CDR1 SGHNT, CDR2 YYREEE (reference sequence). The CDR3 is CASSKGLAGAGTDTQYF. CDR3 DNA: TGTGCCAGCAGCAAGGGACTAGCGGGGGCGGGCACAGATACGCAGTATTTT.